This T cell receptor beta chain emerged from a study of control samples from healthy donors and cancer patients. Assay: immunoSEQ multiplex PCR; the TCRdb copy retains only in-frame clones and omits some. The table includes some 120,000 clones, roughly 87% detected once. This CDR3 contains 16 residues. V was pared by 5 bases and J by 4 bases, with 14 bases of the junction left unmatched. Looked up from germline, CDR1 is SGHTA and CDR2 is FQGNSA. The source is a man aged 18-30 years in good health. The V and J genes are TRBV7-2 and TRBJ2-7; TRBD2 aligns across 7 bases. Sequencing was done on a sample of blood. CDR3 loop: CASSVRGGSRTYEQYF. The DNA of the CDR3 is TGTGCCAGCAGCGTTCGTGGCGGGAGCCGGACTTACGAGCAGTACTTC.